This TCR beta chain was captured by sequencing in a study of memory CD4+ T cells and cytomegalovirus serostatus. The sort gate was single viable CD3+CD4+CD8-CD45RO+ cells for memory CD4+ T cells. The CDR3 is 13 residues long. Trimming at V came to 6 bases and at J to 2 bases, leaving 4 bases not matched to a gene. Germline CDR1 MNHEY, CDR2 SVGAGI. Assay: immunoSEQ multiplex PCR; the TCRdb copy retains only in-frame clones and omits some. The sample has some 95,000 clones, 75% to 90% seen once. The material sequenced was memory CD4+ T cells from blood. This TCR was sampled from an adult in good health and CMV-seropositive. This chain links TRBV6-5 with TRBJ2-7, with 7 bases lining up with TRBD1. The CDR3 protein is CASSETGAYEQYF. The CDR3 DNA follows: TGTGCCAGCAGCGAAACAGGGGCCTACGAGCAGTACTTC.